Included here is one T cell receptor beta chain sequence, with context. Original processing notes: Filtering differed since immunoSEQ provided only junctions, with no quality scores. This table comes from immunoSEQ multiplex PCR, and its TCRdb copy is limited to in-frame clones, with some not included. V and J calls and clone size are given by that table; D and trimming were obtained from the DNA. This sample yields about 470,000 clones, of which more than 75% are seen a single time; around 13% belongs to the top ten. The entry originates in a study of shared clonotypes between healthy human individuals. The material sequenced was PBMCs. The TCR was taken from a woman aged 40-49 years in good health. Some clones in this sample may be carry-over from other donors' samples.

The CDR3 DNA reads TGTGCCAGCAGTTTATCGAGGCAGCACGAGCAGTACTTC. Its translation: CASSLSRQHEQYF. The chain employs TRBV27 and TRBJ2-7; D is uncertain. V gave up 0 bases and J gave up 5 bases, with 8 bases separating them. The length of the CDR3 is 13 residues. Germline CDR1 and CDR2: MNHEY and SMNVEV (reference sequence).